Shown below are 24 T cell receptor beta chains from a single sample sequenced in a study of monozygotic twins with inflammatory bowel disease. TCRdb re-called the 5' RACE reads; every CDR3 protein appears as one record, without DNA. The sample totals about 210,000 distinct CDR3 sequences. Specimen: blood. The receptors originated from a human donor with ulcerative colitis or Crohn's disease, or a healthy co-twin of an affected twin (not recorded which).

This chain links TRBV12-3 or TRBV12-4 with TRBJ1-3. CDR3 size: 13 residues. The CDR3 is CASNADSGNTIYF.

The genes are TRBV20-1 and TRBJ1-1; TCRdb reports TRBD1, a call that lacks DNA to check it against. The CDR3 totals 12 residues. The germline V gene has CDR1 DFQATT and CDR2 SNEGSKA (reference sequence). This CDR3 is CSAPRGRTEAFF.

J is TRBJ1-1 and V is TRBV15; TCRdb calls TRBD1, which cannot be checked without DNA. This CDR3 region has 16 residues. The germline V gene has CDR1 LNHNV and CDR2 YYDKDF (reference sequence). The CDR3 loop reads CATSGESGLTNTEAFF.

The rearrangement uses TRBV4-3 and TRBJ2-3; the D call of TRBD2 rests on TCRdb alone, since no DNA is present to check it. The CDR3 contains 20 residues. CDR1 and CDR2 from the germline V gene are LGHNA and YSLEER. CDR3 sequence: CASSQEGGTSGRYGTDTQYF.

This sequence joins TRBV7-8 and TRBJ1-1; TCRdb lists TRBD1, though no DNA is available to test this call. This CDR3 region has 13 residues. CDR1 and CDR2 from the germline V gene are SGHVS and FQNEAQ. This CDR3 is CASSVGGKTEAFF. Full variable domain (rest looked up from reference TRBV7-8 and TRBJ1-1): GAGVSQSPRYKVAKRGQDVALRCDPISGHVSLFWYQQALGQGPEFLTYFQNEAQLDKSGLPSDRFFAERPEGSVSTLKIQRTQQEDSAVYLCASSVGGKTEAFFGQGTRLTVV.

The chain has TRBV12-3 or TRBV12-4 and TRBJ2-3; the TCRdb D gene call, TRBD1, has no DNA to confirm it. This CDR3 has 15 residues. Here the CDR3 reads CASSFGQGRTDTQYF.

The V and J genes are TRBV6-5 and TRBJ2-3; TCRdb picks TRBD2, but there is no DNA to check that call. CDR3 size: 14 residues. Germline V gene data show CDR1 as MNHEY and CDR2 as SVGAGI. CDR3 sequence reads: CASRGSGITDTQYF.

The chain couples TRBV30 to TRBJ2-7; absent DNA, TCRdb's TRBD1 call cannot be checked. From germline, CDR1 is GTSNPN and CDR2 SVGIG (reference sequence). The CDR3 runs to 16 residues. CDR3 residues: CAWSHEGTGRSYEQYF.

The rearrangement joins TRBV12-3 or TRBV12-4 to TRBJ2-1. CDR3 length: 13 amino acids. The CDR3 spells CASTFSSYNEQFF.

CDR3 sequence reads: CASSLDGGEFF. V is TRBV5-5 and J is TRBJ2-1; TCRdb's D call of TRBD1 is untestable without DNA. This CDR3 comprises 11 residues. Looked up from germline, CDR1 is SGHKS and CDR2 is YYEKEE (reference sequence).

This chain joins TRBV7-2 and TRBJ2-7; the TCRdb D gene call, TRBD2, has no DNA to confirm it. This CDR3 has 14 amino acids. Germline loops: CDR1 SGHTA, CDR2 FQGNSA. This CDR3 reads CASSPDGLVYEQYF.

The chain carries TRBV7-9 and TRBJ1-2. The CDR3 totals 13 residues. Germline CDR1 reads SEHNR; CDR2 reads FQNEAQ (reference sequence). This chain's CDR3 is CASSLGTVYGYTF.

The rearrangement links TRBV12-3 or TRBV12-4 to TRBJ2-7. The CDR3 runs 11 residues. CDR3: CASRKSYEQYF.

The gene calls are TRBV28 and TRBJ2-7; TCRdb's assignment of TRBD1 cannot be checked, as there is no DNA. The CDR3 runs 11 residues. Germline values: CDR1 MDHEN, CDR2 SYDVKM. The CDR3 loop reads CASSGGRAWDF.

The chain recombines TRBV19 with TRBJ2-1; the D gene TCRdb calls, TRBD2, cannot be checked with no DNA. The CDR3 covers 16 residues. Per the germline V gene, CDR1 is LNHDA and CDR2 is SQIVND (reference sequence). CDR3 residues: CANSIGTSGGAYEQFF.

The rearrangement uses TRBV29-1 and TRBJ2-1. The CDR3 has 11 amino acids. The V gene's germline CDR1 is SQVTM and CDR2 ANQGSEA. This CDR3 reads CSVEGGNEQFF.

V and J are TRBV5-1 and TRBJ2-2; no DNA is available, so the TRBD2 call from TCRdb remains unchecked. Germline V gene lookup returns CDR1 SGHRS and CDR2 YFSETQ. CDR3 length: 16 residues. CDR3 sequence reads: CASSLDMGGNTGELFF. Full variable domain (outside the CDR3, taken from reference TRBV5-1 and TRBJ2-2): KAGVTQTPRYLIKTRGQQVTLSCSPISGHRSVSWYQQTPGQGLQFLFEYFSETQRNKGNFPGRFSGRQFSNSRSEMNVSTLELGDSALYLCASSLDMGGNTGELFFGEGSRLTVL.

V and J are TRBV3-1 and TRBJ2-2; lacking DNA, the TRBD2 call made by TCRdb goes unchecked. The CDR3 runs to 15 residues. Germline V gene data show CDR1 as LGHDT and CDR2 as YNNKEL (reference sequence). This CDR3 reads CASSQEVLGSGELFF.

The V and J genes are TRBV6-6 and TRBJ1-2. CDR1 and CDR2 (germline): MNHNY, SVGAGI (reference sequence). CDR3 length: 14 residues. The CDR3 spells CASSYPLEGDGYTF.

The V gene is TRBV10-3, the J gene TRBJ2-2. Germline CDR1 is ENHRY and CDR2 is SYGVKD. The CDR3 sequence is 12 residues long. CDR3 loop: CAIKEDTGELFF.

The gene calls are TRBV7-9 and TRBJ2-7; TCRdb gives TRBD2 as the D gene, but with no DNA this cannot be confirmed. Germline V lookup: CDR1 SEHNR, CDR2 FQNEAQ (reference sequence). The CDR3 contains 15 residues. The chain's CDR3 is CASSLPSSGPYEQYF.

V is TRBV7-2 and J is TRBJ2-7. The germline gives CDR1 SGHTA, CDR2 FQGNSA. The CDR3 length is 15 residues. CDR3 sequence reads: CASSLRTGSSYEQYF. The full variable domain, completed using reference TRBV7-2 and TRBJ2-7, is GAGVSQSPSNKVTEKGKDVELRCDPISGHTALYWYRQSLGQGLEFLIYFQGNSAPDKSGLPSDRFSAERTGGSVSTLTIQRTQQEDSAVYLCASSLRTGSSYEQYFGPGTRLTVT.

J is TRBJ2-2 and V is TRBV6-2 or TRBV6-3; the D call of TRBD1 rests on TCRdb alone, since no DNA is present to check it. This CDR3 has 18 residues. The germline V gene encodes CDR1 MNHEY and CDR2 SVGEGT. CDR3: CASTPRGSGGVNTGELFF.

V gene TRBV10-3 combines with J gene TRBJ2-2; TCRdb selects TRBD1, and the lack of DNA leaves this call unchecked. Looked up from germline, CDR1 is ENHRY and CDR2 is SYGVKD. This CDR3 contains 14 residues. The CDR3 region is CAISEMGGTGELFF.